This T cell receptor (beta chain) was identified during a study of T cells in Graves' hyperthyroidism and ophthalmopathy. Criteria for exclusion of patients were uncontrolled infection, other autoimmune disease, pregnancy or lactation. Germline CDR1 is MNHEY and CDR2 is SMNVEV (reference sequence). This CDR3 spans 14 amino acids. V dropped 5 bases and J dropped 7 bases, with 15 bases sitting between them. RNA transcripts served as the template for amplifying TCR beta CDR3 regions. An initial round of RT-PCR targeting the TCR CDR3 relied on the HTBI primer set. TCRdb analysed the multiplex PCR reads with MiXCR anew, one entry per CDR3 protein. This sample yields about 420,000 distinct CDR3 sequences, of which roughly 13% are seen a single time; 5.3% belongs to the top ten.

This sequence joins TRBV27 and TRBJ1-5; D call uncertain. The sequence was collected from a woman under 30 with Graves' hyperthyroidism. The sample was blood. The CDR3 coding sequence is TGTGCCAGCAGTCCGAGGCAGGTCGGGCAGCCCCAGCATTTT. It encodes CASSPRQVGQPQHF.